The clone carrying this T cell receptor beta chain came up a few times. Its antigen is not identified. This entry is derived from a study of shared clonotypes between healthy human individuals. Study in general: Three plates each covered CD4 naive and memory; CD8 naive two, CD8 memory one.

Trimming removed 3 bases from V and 6 bases from J, with 11 bases in between. The V gene's germline CDR1 is SEHNR and CDR2 FQNEAQ (reference sequence). This CDR3 region has 13 residues. TCRdb keeps only in-frame clones here, not all; method: immunoSEQ multiplex PCR. The sample holds some 900,000 clones, approximately 80% seen once. Only Caucasian adults living in Nashville, Tennessee made up the donor group. Study-wide findings and caveats: Several donors had around 5% of their naive CD4 clonotypes in common.

The receptor comes from a man aged 18 to 29 in good health. The chain joins TRBV7-9 to TRBJ1-1; D uncertain. The sample consisted of memory CD4+ T cells sorted from blood. The subset here: CD45RA-negative fraction. The CDR3 DNA is TGTGCCAGCAGCTTTTTTGGTGATGCTGAAGCTTTCTTT. Translated, it gives CASSFFGDAEAFF.